Below are 18 T cell receptor beta chains sequenced from a single sample in a study of persistence of HIV-infected CD4 T cells. The immunoSEQ assay was version 4, run in survey mode. Data came from immunoSEQ multiplex PCR; TCRdb stores just in-frame clones and leaves some out. The repertoire holds tens of thousands of clones, with 82% as singletons. For these receptors, no antigen is known. Lysates of CMV-infected fibroblasts at 10 ug/mL stimulated these cells. Memory cells lacking CD40L and CD69 with high CD45RO were sorted. The sequencing here drew on CD4+ T cells sorted from PBMCs after approximately 20-hour stimulation, taken from a patient who received antiretroviral therapy. The receptors were gathered from an adult woman with HIV who was CMV-seropositive.

The chain combines TRBV11-3 with TRBJ2-1; 12 bases align to TRBD1. Germline V gene lookup returns CDR1 SGHNT and CDR2 YENEEA. The J segment lost 7 bases and the V segment lost 5 bases, leaving 9 bases of the junction unmatched. CDR3 size: 16 residues. The CDR3 nucleotides are TGTGCCAGCAGCCGTGCCGGGACAGGGGGCATGAATGAGCAGTTCTTC. It is translated as CASSRAGTGGMNEQFF. Supplemented by reference TRBV11-3 and TRBJ2-1, the full variable domain reads EAGVVQSPRYKIIEKKQPVAFWCNPISGHNTLYWYLQNLGQGPELLIRYENEEAVDDSQLPKDRFSAERLKGVDSTLKIQPAELGDSAVYLCASSRAGTGGMNEQFFGPGTRLTVL.

DNA for the CDR3: TGTGCCAGCAGTCCCGATAGCAATCAGCCCCAGCATTTT. Its protein product is CASSPDSNQPQHF. This chain connects TRBV27 to TRBJ1-5, with D uncertain. The germline V gene has CDR1 MNHEY and CDR2 SMNVEV (reference sequence). V lost 5 bases and J lost 0, with 5 bases in between. This CDR3 spans 13 amino acids.

The chain carries TRBV18 and TRBJ1-1; D gene uncertain. The CDR3 has 14 amino acids. V was cut by 2 bases and J by 8 bases, with 15 bases left in between. The germline CDR1 and CDR2 sequences are KGHSH and LQKENI. The CDR3 protein is CASSPSYDGGEAFF. In DNA, the CDR3 is TGTGCCAGCTCACCAAGTTACGACGGCGGAGAAGCTTTCTTT. Based on the CDR3 plus reference TRBV18 and TRBJ1-1, the full variable domain is NAGVMQNPRHLVRRRGQEARLRCSPMKGHSHVYWYRQLPEEGLKFMVYLQKENIIDESGMPKERFSAEFPKEGPSILRIQQVVRGDSAAYFCASSPSYDGGEAFFGQGTRLTVV.

J is TRBJ1-2 and V is TRBV5-6; unclear D gene. Between the trimmed V and J ends, which lost 0 bases and 4 bases, there was a span of 10 bases. From germline, CDR1 is SGHDT and CDR2 YYEEEE. This CDR3 spans 14 amino acids. CDR3 nucleotide sequence: TGTGCCAGCAGCTTGGTGGACCCGATCTATGGCTACACCTTC. This encodes CASSLVDPIYGYTF.

The chain uses TRBV5-6 and TRBJ2-3, with D maybe TRBD1 (7 bases). The CDR3 length is 15 residues. The germline CDR1 and CDR2 sequences are SGHDT and YYEEEE. Trimming stripped 4 bases from V and 2 bases from J, with 14 bases between. The CDR3 loop is CASSLRGDNTDTQYF. The CDR3 DNA sequence: TGTGCCAGCAGCCTCAGGGGGGATAACACAGATACGCAGTATTTT. The entire variable domain, with the rest obtained from reference TRBV5-6 and TRBJ2-3, is as follows: DAGVTQSPTHLIKTRGQQVTLRCSPKSGHDTVSWYQQALGQGPQFIFQYYEEEERQRGNFPDRFSGHQFPNYSSELNVNALLLGDSALYLCASSLRGDNTDTQYFGPGTRLTVL.

CDR3 sequence: CASSILGTVDQPQHF. DNA for the CDR3: TGTGCCAGTAGTATATTAGGGACAGTTGATCAGCCCCAGCATTTT. The rearrangement links TRBV19 to TRBJ1-5, with TRBD1 identical over 7 bases. V was pared by 2 bases and J by 5 bases, with 6 bases of the junction left unmatched. CDR3 size: 15 residues. The germline V gene has CDR1 LNHDA and CDR2 SQIVND (reference sequence).

V gene TRBV28 combines with J gene TRBJ1-2, with D possibly matching TRBD1 (5 bases). The germline V gene has CDR1 MDHEN and CDR2 SYDVKM. Trimming stripped 2 bases from V and 12 bases from J, with 16 bases between. CDR3 length: 13 amino acids. The CDR3 sequence: CASSLGAVPGNTF. In DNA form, the CDR3 reads TGTGCCAGCAGTTTAGGGGCAGTACCTGGGAACACCTTC.

This chain connects TRBV10-3 to TRBJ2-3, with 12 bases matching TRBD2. Losses at the gene ends were 8 bases for V and 2 bases for J; bases not matched to a gene: 14. The CDR3 has 18 residues. CDR1 is ENHRY, CDR2 SYGVKD, per germline. The CDR3 region has the DNA TGTGCCATCTCTAAGGGGCTAGCGGGAGGGGGACACACAGATACGCAGTATTTT. Translation: CAISKGLAGGGHTDTQYF.

This chain joins TRBV6-2 or TRBV6-3 and TRBJ1-5, with D uncertain. The CDR3 is 12 residues long. Deletions cut 2 bases from V and 6 bases from J, with 5 bases between. Germline V gene sequence: CDR1 MNHEY, CDR2 SVGEGT. DNA of the CDR3: TGTGCCAGCAGTTACGGCGGTCAGCCCCAGCATTTT. Translating it yields CASSYGGQPQHF.

The V gene is TRBV5-5, the J gene TRBJ1-1; the D gene is possibly TRBD1 (6 bases). Germline-derived CDR1 and CDR2 are SGHKS and YYEKEE (reference sequence). Trimming pared 0 bases from V and 5 bases from J, leaving 8 bases between. This CDR3 has 13 amino acids. In nucleotides, the CDR3 is TGTGCCAGCAGCTTGGAAAGGGGGACTGAAGCTTTCTTT. Translation: CASSLERGTEAFF. The full variable domain, in which reference TRBV5-5 and TRBJ1-1 provide the parts outside the CDR3, is DAGVTQSPTHLIKTRGQQVTLRCSPISGHKSVSWYQQVLGQGPQFIFQYYEKEERGRGNFPDRFSARQFPNYSSELNVNALLLGDSALYLCASSLERGTEAFFGQGTRLTVV.

V and J are TRBV5-1 and TRBJ2-3, with TRBD2 matching over 8 bases. The V segment lost 4 bases and the J segment 3 bases; nucleotides outside the gene matches: 4. The CDR3 is 14 amino acids. Germline V lookup: CDR1 SGHRS, CDR2 YFSETQ. CDR3 residues: CASSPGTRTDTQYF. CDR3 DNA: TGCGCCAGCAGCCCCGGGACTAGAACAGATACGCAGTATTTT.

The gene calls are TRBV28 and TRBJ1-2; possible D gene TRBD1, 6 bases. Germline lookup yields CDR1 MDHEN and CDR2 SYDVKM. Trimming shortened V by 3 bases and J by 5 bases, and 16 bases separated the two germline ends. This CDR3 comprises 15 residues. The CDR3 loop is CASSFSAARGYGYTF. For the CDR3, the DNA is TGTGCCAGCAGTTTTTCGGCAGCGAGGGGGTATGGCTACACCTTC.

The chain combines TRBV19 with TRBJ1-4, with D unclear. Germline V CDR1 and CDR2: LNHDA, SQIVND (reference sequence). Trimming cost V 10 bases and J 8 bases, with 11 bases left between them. CDR3 length: 11 amino acids. In DNA form, the CDR3 reads TGTGCCACCCGGACCGAAGAAAAACTGTTTTTT. Its protein product is CATRTEEKLFF.

The rearrangement joins TRBV19 to TRBJ2-1, with unresolved D. Trimming pared 2 bases from V and 5 bases from J, leaving 10 bases between. Germline CDR1 LNHDA, CDR2 SQIVND (reference sequence). The CDR3 runs to 14 residues. The CDR3 is CASSIMGLNNEQFF. The CDR3 DNA reads TGTGCCAGTAGTATAATGGGCCTAAACAATGAGCAGTTCTTC.

This clone has just a few counts. For the CDR3, the DNA is TGCAGCGCTGCCAGGGAGATGAACACTGAAGCTTTCTTT. Protein sequence: CSAAREMNTEAFF. The chain joins TRBV29-1 to TRBJ1-1, with a weak D call TRBD1 (5 bases). Germline V gene data show CDR1 as SQVTM and CDR2 as ANQGSEA. The CDR3 loop spans 13 amino acids. V was shortened by 7 bases and J by 0 bases, with 12 bases between the two germline ends.

The table lists this clone with a few counts. The rearrangement uses TRBV27 and TRBJ1-2, with D uncertain. The V gene lost 5 bases and the J gene lost 4 bases, with 11 bases spanning the gap. CDR1 is MNHEY and CDR2 is SMNVEV in the germline V gene (reference sequence). The CDR3 totals 13 residues. The CDR3 coding sequence is TGTGCCAGCAGTCCCGAGGGCCTCTATGGCTACACCTTC. Its protein is CASSPEGLYGYTF.

The chain links TRBV2 to TRBJ2-3, with 8 bases identical to TRBD2. This CDR3 has 17 residues. With 6 bases clipped from V and 6 bases from J, the junction kept 17 bases outside the gene matches. Germline V CDR1 and CDR2: SNHLY, FYNNEI. CDR3 sequence reads: CASSGGAGGISQDTQYF. CDR3 sequence (DNA): TGTGCCAGCAGCGGCGGCGCGGGGGGCATAAGCCAGGATACGCAGTATTTT.

The chain combines TRBV4-1 with TRBJ2-2, with 8 bases that match TRBD1. The CDR3 covers 20 residues. V shed 3 bases and J 5 bases; nucleotides not matched to a gene: 20. Germline CDR1 is MGHRA and CDR2 is YSYEKL. CDR3 in amino acids: CASSHPAILSRTGKTGELFF. As DNA, the CDR3 is TGCGCCAGCAGCCACCCGGCTATCCTTTCGAGGACAGGGAAAACCGGGGAGCTGTTTTTT.